The T cell receptor beta chain described here comes from a study of T-cell reconstitution after alpha-beta-depleted transplantation in children. Study-level points and caveats: T-cell numbers and diversity, one year after transplant, stemmed largely from T cells that were newly produced.

TCRbeta library preparation incorporated unique molecular identifiers. One entry per CDR3 protein results from TCRdb running MiXCR on the PCR reads. The table has 280,000 or so distinct CDR3 sequences, around a tenth seen once. This clonotype occurred once. Its antigen remains unknown. A much more abundant neighbour one base away suggests this may be a read error. The germline V and J ends were trimmed by 3 bases and 5 bases, with 17 bases remaining between them. Germline CDR1 and CDR2: MNHEY and SMNVEV (reference sequence). The CDR3 length is 15 residues. This TCR derives from a male patient between 2 and 10 years old who had a stem cell transplant for chronic granulomatous disease, so the T cells may come from the graft donor. The V call is TRBV27, the J call TRBJ2-7, with a tentative D call TRBD1 (7 bases). The specimen was peripheral blood, collected 180 days after TCRalphabeta/CD19-depleted stem cell transplant. In nucleotides, the CDR3 is TGTGCCAGCAGTTTCATGTCAGGGGGGCGCCACGAGCAGTACTTC. As protein: CASSFMSGGRHEQYF.